This record concerns one T cell receptor beta chain sequence. The data stem from a study of blood T cells in healthy people across ages. Germline V lookup: CDR1 SNHLY, CDR2 FYNNEI. CDR3 length: 15 amino acids. Through a sample-barcoded 5' primer and a J-beta primer mix, a second PCR was run for roughly 6 to 11 cycles. TCRdb reprocessed the 5' RACE reads with MiXCR, giving one entry per CDR3 protein. Of over 600,000 distinct CDR3 sequences listed, less than 45% were seen once; the top ten hold roughly 30%. This TCR derives from a man aged 80 or over in good health. The chain is built from TRBV2 and TRBJ2-7; 9 bases are shared with TRBD1. The J call may be wrong; the DNA end is better matched by TRBJ2-5. Sequenced sample: blood. The CDR3 DNA is TGTGCCAGCAGTGATGCGGGACAGGGTGACGAGACCCAGTACTTC. It codes for CASSDAGQGDETQYF.